These 25 T cell receptor beta chains share one sample of origin, sequenced in a study of blood T cell repertoires in COVID-19 (dated by TCRdb to about 2020). The library was produced with the immunoSEQ multiplex PCR assay. TCRdb limited this immuneACCESS table to in-frame rearrangements with V and J called. A share of clones is missing; checked studies link under half to unresolved V genes, and the rest is unexplained. The sample yields roughly 160,000 clones; approximately 86% were counted once. The ten most abundant clones make up approximately 0.5% of the sample. Material for sequencing was peripheral blood. These receptors were taken from a man between 60 and 75 years old with COVID-19, enrolled during active disease.

The rearrangement joins TRBV19 to TRBJ1-5; the D is unclear. CDR3 size: 14 residues. Germline V gives CDR1 LNHDA, CDR2 SQIVND (reference sequence). V shed 4 bases and J shed 5 bases, with 12 bases lying between them. The chain's CDR3 is CASSRRLEDQPQHF. The DNA for the CDR3 is TGTGCCAGTAGTAGACGTCTAGAGGATCAGCCCCAGCATTTT.

J is TRBJ2-2 and V is TRBV5-1; D call uncertain. The CDR3 is 12 residues long. CDR1 is SGHRS and CDR2 is YFSETQ in the germline V gene. Trimming took 5 bases from V and 4 from J, leaving 6 bases between them. The CDR3 loop reads CASRQFTGELFF. The CDR3 DNA is TGCGCCAGCAGACAGTTCACCGGGGAGCTGTTTTTT.

This chain uses TRBV7-3 with TRBJ1-1; no clear D gene. V lost 5 bases, J lost 1 base, and 8 bases lay in between. Germline loops: CDR1 SGHTA, CDR2 FQGTGA. The CDR3 contains 13 residues. The CDR3 DNA sequence: TGTGCCAGCAGCCTGGAGCAGAACACTGAAGCTTTCTTT. Residues: CASSLEQNTEAFF. The full variable domain, its missing parts supplied by reference TRBV7-3 and TRBJ1-1, is GAGVSQTPSNKVTEKGKYVELRCDPISGHTALYWYRQSLGQGPEFLIYFQGTGAADDSGLPNDRFFAVRPEGSVSTLKIQRTERGDSAVYLCASSLEQNTEAFFGQGTRLTVV.

The rearrangement links TRBV9 to TRBJ2-5; 9 bases align to TRBD1. Germline CDR1 and CDR2: SGDLS and YYNGEE. The CDR3 contains 17 residues. V gave up 0 bases and J gave up 4 bases; unmatched junction bases: 10. CDR3 sequence (DNA): TGTGCCAGCAGCGTAGCCGGCGGCACAGGGGGCAGAGAGACCCAGTACTTC. Translation: CASSVAGGTGGRETQYF. The full variable domain, completed using reference TRBV9 and TRBJ2-5, is DSGVTQTPKHLITATGQRVTLRCSPRSGDLSVYWYQQSLDQGLQFLIQYYNGEERAKGNILERFSAQQFPDLHSELNLSSLELGDSALYFCASSVAGGTGGRETQYFGPGTRLLVL.

The chain uses TRBV3-1 (or the pseudogene TRBV3-2) and TRBJ1-6; TRBD1 agrees at 7 bases. The CDR3 is 18 residues long. Trimming at V came to 0 bases and at J to 3 bases, leaving 8 bases not matched to a gene. CDR1 and CDR2 (germline): LGHDT, YNNKEL (reference sequence). CDR3 DNA: TGTGCCAGCAGCCAAGATAAGAGCAGGGGGTACTATAATTCACCCCTCCACTTT. Its protein product is CASSQDKSRGYYNSPLHF.

V is TRBV7-2 and J is TRBJ2-2; 9 bases are shared with TRBD2. Germline lookup yields CDR1 SGHTA and CDR2 FQGNSA. The CDR3 has 17 residues. J was trimmed by 5 bases and V by 3 bases; bases with no gene match: 10. The CDR3 nucleotides are TGTGCCAGCAGCTTCGGCGGTGCGGGGGGGCAAACCGGGGAGCTGTTTTTT. Its translation: CASSFGGAGGQTGELFF.

The chain is built from TRBV18 and TRBJ2-7; 8 positions match TRBD1. This CDR3 is built from 15 residues. Germline-derived CDR1 and CDR2 are KGHSH and LQKENI. J gave up 2 bases and V 3 bases, and 6 bases lay outside the gene matches. Here the CDR3 DNA reads TGTGCCAGCTCACCCGCCGGACAGGGAACCTACGAGCAGTACTTC. This gives the protein CASSPAGQGTYEQYF. The full variable domain, with the rest looked up from reference TRBV18 and TRBJ2-7, is NAGVMQNPRHLVRRRGQEARLRCSPMKGHSHVYWYRQLPEEGLKFMVYLQKENIIDESGMPKERFSAEFPKEGPSILRIQQVVRGDSAAYFCASSPAGQGTYEQYFGPGTRLTVT.

With regard to this clone: A much larger clone lies one base from this, so it may be a read error. Additional DNA sequences in this sample encode the identical CDR3. The chain combines TRBV6-6 with TRBJ2-7; no reliable D call. CDR3 length equals 11 residues. Trimming cost V 6 bases and J 3 bases, with 6 bases left between them. Germline CDR1 is MNHNY and CDR2 is SVGAGI (reference sequence). This chain's CDR3 is CASSPLYEQYF. In DNA, the CDR3 is TGTGCCAGCAGCCCCCTCTACGAGCAGTACTTC.

The chain joins TRBV19 to TRBJ1-5; D is ambiguous. Germline V gene data show CDR1 as LNHDA and CDR2 as SQIVND (reference sequence). This CDR3 region has 15 residues. The V end was cut by 3 bases, the J end by 1 base, with 10 bases between. The CDR3 loop is CASSMGEISNQPQHF. DNA of the CDR3: TGTGCCAGTAGTATGGGAGAAATCAGCAATCAGCCCCAGCATTTT.

This clone was detected only once. The J gene is TRBJ1-1, the V gene TRBV7-8; D possibly corresponds to TRBD1 (5 bases). CDR1 is SGHVS and CDR2 is FQNEAQ in the germline V gene. The CDR3 sequence is 15 residues long. The V gene lost 1 base and the J gene lost 0 bases, with 9 bases spanning the gap. CDR3 DNA: TGTGCCAGCAGCTTAGACAGGATCTTGAACACTGAAGCTTTCTTT. Encoded protein: CASSLDRILNTEAFF.

This clone has only a few counts. The chain uses TRBV7-9 and TRBJ1-3, with a weak D call TRBD1 (5 bases). Trimming took off 5 bases at V and 0 bases at J, with 14 bases between the two ends. This CDR3 is 16 amino acids long. Germline loops: CDR1 SEHNR, CDR2 FQNEAQ (reference sequence). The DNA for the CDR3 is TGTGCCAGCAGCCTGGGAGGGGCCGTCTCTGGAAACACCATATATTTT. Residues: CASSLGGAVSGNTIYF.

DNA for the CDR3: TGTGCCAGCAGCCCCCGGACAGGGTCAAACACTGAAGCTTTCTTT. Translated: CASSPRTGSNTEAFF. This rearrangement joins TRBV11-3 to TRBJ1-1; 8 positions agree with TRBD1. The CDR3 has 15 residues. Per germline, CDR1 SGHNT and CDR2 YENEEA. V was clipped by 5 bases and J by 2 bases; unmatched bases: 7.

This clone was recorded once. The J gene is TRBJ1-6, the V gene TRBV16; no definite D call. V shed 4 bases and J shed 9 bases, with 13 bases lying between them. CDR1 KGHSY and CDR2 FQNENV come from the germline V gene. The CDR3 extends over 14 amino acids. CDR3 in amino acids: CASSPGLAGSPLHF. The CDR3 DNA reads as TGTGCCAGCAGCCCCGGACTGGCCGGTTCACCCCTCCACTTT.

V usage is TRBV4-3 and J usage is TRBJ1-3; 7 bases match TRBD1. The V gene's germline CDR1 is LGHNA and CDR2 YSLEER. The CDR3 sequence is 17 residues long. V lost 0 bases, J lost 4 bases, and 9 bases stayed unmatched. The CDR3 coding sequence is TGCGCCAGCAGCCAAGATCCCAAGACAGGGTCGGGAAACACCATATATTTT. It translates to CASSQDPKTGSGNTIYF.

This rearrangement joins TRBV7-8 to TRBJ1-2; TRBD1 aligns across 7 bases. Germline assignment: CDR1 SGHVS and CDR2 FQNEAQ. The junction had 6 bases not matched to a gene; V was cut back by 7 bases and J by 1 base. CDR3 length: 14 residues. CDR3 region: CASKENRGNYGYTF. CDR3 coding DNA: TGTGCCAGCAAAGAAAACAGGGGTAACTATGGCTACACCTTC.

This rearrangement joins TRBV3-1 (or the pseudogene TRBV3-2) to TRBJ2-1; 8 bases map to TRBD2. The trim removed 7 bases at V and 7 bases at J, leaving 0 bases unmatched. Germline V gene data show CDR1 as LGHDT and CDR2 as YNNKEL (reference sequence). The CDR3 runs 11 residues. The CDR3 DNA is TGTGCCAGCATAGCGGGGAATGAGCAGTTCTTC. Protein sequence: CASIAGNEQFF.

The chain has TRBV18 and TRBJ2-2, with D maybe TRBD2 (6 bases). The germline V gene has CDR1 KGHSH and CDR2 LQKENI. Trimming pared 4 bases from V and 0 bases from J, leaving 24 bases between. CDR3 length equals 20 residues. As DNA, the CDR3 is TGTGCCAGCTCACTAAACGCTTTATCCTCGGGGGATACGAACACCGGGGAGCTGTTTTTT. Its protein product is CASSLNALSSGDTNTGELFF.

This chain connects TRBV7-9 to TRBJ1-1, with D unresolved. The CDR3 spans 14 residues. Trimming stripped 1 base from V and 4 bases from J, with 10 bases between. Germline V gives CDR1 SEHNR, CDR2 FQNEAQ (reference sequence). The CDR3 nucleotides are TGTGCCAGCAGCTTAGAATGGGAGAGCACTGAAGCTTTCTTT. This codes for CASSLEWESTEAFF.

The V gene is TRBV29-1, the J gene TRBJ1-1, with a possible D match to TRBD1 (6 bases). The V end lost 7 bases, the J end lost 1 base, and 13 bases lay between the germline ends. The CDR3 has 13 amino acids. Germline CDR1 and CDR2: SQVTM and ANQGSEA. CDR3 in amino acids: CSALGGANTEAFF. The DNA for the CDR3 is TGCAGCGCCTTGGGGGGGGCGAACACTGAAGCTTTCTTT.

This clone was counted once. The chain is built from TRBV3-1 (or the pseudogene TRBV3-2) and TRBJ1-1, with D maybe TRBD1 (6 bases). Germline lookup yields CDR1 LGHDT and CDR2 YNNKEL (reference sequence). This CDR3 contains 14 residues. The germline V and J ends were trimmed by 3 bases and 10 bases, with 18 bases remaining between them. The CDR3 spells CASSHPDSRDGAFF. Here the CDR3 DNA reads TGTGCCAGCAGCCACCCGGACAGCCGTGATGGAGCTTTCTTT.

CDR3 sequence reads: CATRVTNEKLFF. For the CDR3, the DNA is TGTGCCACTCGGGTCACTAATGAAAAACTGTTTTTT. The rearrangement links TRBV28 to TRBJ1-4; D is unresolved. Looked up from germline, CDR1 is MDHEN and CDR2 is SYDVKM. There are 12 residues in the CDR3. Trimming took off 10 bases at V and 2 bases at J, with 8 bases between the two ends.

The rearrangement links TRBV5-8 to TRBJ2-2, with 8 bases identical to TRBD2. Germline CDR1 is SGHTS and CDR2 is YDEGEE. Germline trimming cut 1 base from V and 4 bases from J; bases unmatched to any gene: 6. This CDR3 has 16 residues. This CDR3 reads CASSLRGGRSTGELFF. CDR3 DNA: TGTGCCAGCAGCTTGCGCGGGGGGCGAAGCACCGGGGAGCTGTTTTTT.

V and J are TRBV14 and TRBJ1-5; TRBD1 might be the D (5 bases). Trimming took off 4 bases at V and 4 bases at J, with 20 bases between the two ends. CDR3 length: 17 amino acids. Germline lookup yields CDR1 SGHDN and CDR2 FVKESK. The CDR3: CASSPGHPSRPNQPQHF. Here the CDR3 DNA reads TGTGCCAGCAGCCCAGGACACCCATCCCGACCTAATCAGCCCCAGCATTTT.

The rearrangement joins TRBV19 to TRBJ1-2; D may be TRBD1 (5 bases). V was clipped by 4 bases and J by 4 bases, with 16 bases between them. Germline CDR1 is LNHDA and CDR2 is SQIVND (reference sequence). The CDR3 runs to 15 residues. In DNA form, the CDR3 reads TGTGCCAGTAGTAGTCCAGATCAGGGCGCCTATGGCTACACCTTC. Its protein is CASSSPDQGAYGYTF.

The chain recombines TRBV14 with TRBJ1-5; 7 positions match TRBD1. This CDR3 has 14 amino acids. Germline CDR1 SGHDN, CDR2 FVKESK. J gave up 3 bases and V 6 bases, and 5 bases lay outside the gene matches. The CDR3 spells CASSLTGDNQPQHF. CDR3 DNA sequence: TGTGCCAGCAGTCTTACAGGGGACAATCAGCCCCAGCATTTT.